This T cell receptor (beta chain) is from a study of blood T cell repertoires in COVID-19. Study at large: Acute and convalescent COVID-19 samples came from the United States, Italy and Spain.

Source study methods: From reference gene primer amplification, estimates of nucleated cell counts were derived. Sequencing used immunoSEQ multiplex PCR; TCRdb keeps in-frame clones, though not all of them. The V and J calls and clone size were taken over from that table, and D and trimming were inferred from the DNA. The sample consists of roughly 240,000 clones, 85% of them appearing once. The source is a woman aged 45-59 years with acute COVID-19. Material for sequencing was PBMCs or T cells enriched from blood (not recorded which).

Here the CDR3 DNA reads TGCGCCAGCAGCCATCCGACTAGCGGGGGGATAACAGATACGCAGTATTTT. It is translated as CASSHPTSGGITDTQYF. The gene calls are TRBV4-1 and TRBJ2-3; 13 nucleotides agree with TRBD2. This CDR3 has 17 residues. Trimming took 3 bases from V and 3 from J; bases not matched to a gene: 6. The germline CDR1 and CDR2 sequences are MGHRA and YSYEKL.